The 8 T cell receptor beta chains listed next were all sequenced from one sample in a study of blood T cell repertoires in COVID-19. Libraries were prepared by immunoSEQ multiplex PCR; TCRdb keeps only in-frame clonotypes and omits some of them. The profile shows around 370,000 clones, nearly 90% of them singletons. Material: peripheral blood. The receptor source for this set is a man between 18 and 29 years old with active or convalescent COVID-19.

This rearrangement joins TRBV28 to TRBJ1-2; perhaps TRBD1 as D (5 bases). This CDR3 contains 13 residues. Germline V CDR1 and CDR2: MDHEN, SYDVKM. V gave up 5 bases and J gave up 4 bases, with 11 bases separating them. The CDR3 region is CASSPRGIYGYTF. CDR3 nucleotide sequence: TGTGCCAGCAGTCCAAGGGGTATCTATGGCTACACCTTC.

CDR3 amino acids: CASSLVAGGDQETQYF. CDR3 sequence (DNA): TGTGCCAGCAGTTTGGTGGCGGGGGGGGACCAAGAGACCCAGTACTTC. The chain combines TRBV27 with TRBJ2-5; TRBD2 matches at 9 bases. After removal of 3 bases from V and 0 bases from J, the junction contained 5 bases not matched to a gene. Germline V gene sequence: CDR1 MNHEY, CDR2 SMNVEV (reference sequence). This CDR3 is 16 amino acids long.

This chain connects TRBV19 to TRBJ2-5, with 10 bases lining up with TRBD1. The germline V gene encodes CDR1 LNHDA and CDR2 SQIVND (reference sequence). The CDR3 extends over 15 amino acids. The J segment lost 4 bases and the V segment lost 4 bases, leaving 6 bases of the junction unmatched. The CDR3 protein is CASSTGTGVTETQYF. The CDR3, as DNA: TGTGCCAGTAGTACCGGGACAGGGGTAACAGAGACCCAGTACTTC.

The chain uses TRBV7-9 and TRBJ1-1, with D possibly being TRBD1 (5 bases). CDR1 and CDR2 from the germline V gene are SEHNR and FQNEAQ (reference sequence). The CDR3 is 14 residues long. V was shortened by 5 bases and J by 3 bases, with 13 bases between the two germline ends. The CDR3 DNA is TGTGCCAGCAGCCTCCTGACAGTAGACACTGAAGCTTTCTTT. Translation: CASSLLTVDTEAFF.

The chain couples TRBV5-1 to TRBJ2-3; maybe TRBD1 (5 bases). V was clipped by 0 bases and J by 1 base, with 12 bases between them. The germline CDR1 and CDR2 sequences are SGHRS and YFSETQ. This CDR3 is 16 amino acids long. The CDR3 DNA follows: TGCGCCAGCAGCTTGGGCAGGGCCCTCGGCACAGATACGCAGTATTTT. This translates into CASSLGRALGTDTQYF.

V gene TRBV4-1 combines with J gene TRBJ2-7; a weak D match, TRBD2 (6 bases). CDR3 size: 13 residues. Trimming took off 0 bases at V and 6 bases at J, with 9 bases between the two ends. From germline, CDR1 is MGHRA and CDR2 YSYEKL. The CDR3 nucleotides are TGCGCCAGCAGCCAAGAGCGGGGCAGCGAGCAGTACTTC. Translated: CASSQERGSEQYF.

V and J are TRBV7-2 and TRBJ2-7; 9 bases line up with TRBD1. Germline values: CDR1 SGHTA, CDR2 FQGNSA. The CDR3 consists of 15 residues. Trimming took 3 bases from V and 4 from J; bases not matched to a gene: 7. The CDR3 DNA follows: TGTGCCAGCAGCTTTGGACAGGGGAAGGGGTACGAGCAGTACTTC. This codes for CASSFGQGKGYEQYF.

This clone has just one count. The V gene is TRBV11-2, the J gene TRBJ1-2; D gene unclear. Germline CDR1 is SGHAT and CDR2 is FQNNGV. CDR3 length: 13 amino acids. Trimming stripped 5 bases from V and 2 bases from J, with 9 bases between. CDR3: CASSPDTNYGYTF. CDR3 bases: TGTGCCAGCAGCCCTGACACAAACTATGGCTACACCTTC.